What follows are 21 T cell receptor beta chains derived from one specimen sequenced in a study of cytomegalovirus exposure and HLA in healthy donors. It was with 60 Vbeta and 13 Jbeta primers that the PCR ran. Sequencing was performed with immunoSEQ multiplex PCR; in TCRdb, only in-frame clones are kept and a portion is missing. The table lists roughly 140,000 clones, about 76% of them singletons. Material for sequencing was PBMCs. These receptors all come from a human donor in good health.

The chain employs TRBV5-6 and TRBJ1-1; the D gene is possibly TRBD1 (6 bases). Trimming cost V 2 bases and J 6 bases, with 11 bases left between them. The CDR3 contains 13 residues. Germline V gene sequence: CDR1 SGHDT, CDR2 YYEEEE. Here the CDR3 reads CASSLQQGPEAFF. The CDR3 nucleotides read TGTGCCAGCAGCTTACAACAGGGACCTGAAGCTTTCTTT.

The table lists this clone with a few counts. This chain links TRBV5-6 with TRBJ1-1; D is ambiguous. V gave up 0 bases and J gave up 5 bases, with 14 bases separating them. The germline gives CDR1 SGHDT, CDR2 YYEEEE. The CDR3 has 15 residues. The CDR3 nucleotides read TGTGCCAGCAGCTTGGTGACCCGGGGTTGGACTGAAGCTTTCTTT. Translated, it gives CASSLVTRGWTEAFF.

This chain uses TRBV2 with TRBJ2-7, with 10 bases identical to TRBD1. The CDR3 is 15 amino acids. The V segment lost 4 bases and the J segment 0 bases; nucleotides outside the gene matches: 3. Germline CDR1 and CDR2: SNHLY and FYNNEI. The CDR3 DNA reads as TGTGCCAGCAGTGTCGGGGACAGGGGCTCCTACGAGCAGTACTTC. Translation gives CASSVGDRGSYEQYF.

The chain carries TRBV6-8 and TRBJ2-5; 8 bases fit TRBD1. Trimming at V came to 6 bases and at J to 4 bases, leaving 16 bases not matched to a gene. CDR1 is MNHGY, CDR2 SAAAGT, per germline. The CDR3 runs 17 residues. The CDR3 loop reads CASRTQDRGRGGETQYF. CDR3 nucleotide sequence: TGTGCCAGCAGGACCCAAGACAGGGGAAGAGGGGGAGAGACCCAGTACTTC.

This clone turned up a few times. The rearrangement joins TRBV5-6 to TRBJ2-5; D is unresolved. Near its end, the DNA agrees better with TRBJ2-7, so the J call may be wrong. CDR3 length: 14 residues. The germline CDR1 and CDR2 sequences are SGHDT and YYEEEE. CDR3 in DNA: TGTGCCAGCAGCCCGTTCCTCCGCCCCTACGAGCAGTACTTC. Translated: CASSPFLRPYEQYF.

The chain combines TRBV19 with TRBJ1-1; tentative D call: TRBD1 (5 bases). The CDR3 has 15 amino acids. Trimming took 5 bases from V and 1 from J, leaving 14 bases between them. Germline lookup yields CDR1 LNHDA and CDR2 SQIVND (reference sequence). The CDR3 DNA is TGTGCCAGTAGTGCCGGGGCGGGGAAGAACACTGAAGCTTTCTTT. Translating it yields CASSAGAGKNTEAFF. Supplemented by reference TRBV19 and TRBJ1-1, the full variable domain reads DGGITQSPKYLFRKEGQNVTLSCEQNLNHDAMYWYRQDPGQGLRLIYYSQIVNDFQKGDIAEGYSVSREKKESFPLTVTSAQKNPTAFYLCASSAGAGKNTEAFFGQGTRLTVV.

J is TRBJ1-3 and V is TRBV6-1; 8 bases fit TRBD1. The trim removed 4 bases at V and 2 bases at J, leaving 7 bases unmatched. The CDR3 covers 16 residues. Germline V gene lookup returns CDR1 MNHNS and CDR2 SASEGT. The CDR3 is CASSAQPQGAGNTIYF. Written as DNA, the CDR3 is TGTGCCAGCAGTGCCCAACCACAGGGGGCTGGAAACACCATATATTTT.

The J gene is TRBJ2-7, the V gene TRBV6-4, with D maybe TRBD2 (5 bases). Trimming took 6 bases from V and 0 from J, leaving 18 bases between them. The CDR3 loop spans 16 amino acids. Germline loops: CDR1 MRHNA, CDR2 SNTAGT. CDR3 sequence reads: CASSVLPGVSSYEQYF. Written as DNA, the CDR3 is TGTGCCAGCAGCGTACTTCCCGGGGTTAGCTCCTACGAGCAGTACTTC.

CDR3 protein: CASSFQGFGGRGEQYF. CDR3 nucleotides: TGTGCCAGCAGCTTCCAGGGCTTTGGCGGGAGGGGCGAGCAGTACTTC. The chain is built from TRBV5-4 and TRBJ2-7, with 9 bases fitting TRBD2. Germline CDR1 reads SGHNT; CDR2 reads YYREEE (reference sequence). The J segment lost 6 bases and the V segment lost 2 bases, leaving 12 bases of the junction unmatched. The CDR3 length is 16 residues.

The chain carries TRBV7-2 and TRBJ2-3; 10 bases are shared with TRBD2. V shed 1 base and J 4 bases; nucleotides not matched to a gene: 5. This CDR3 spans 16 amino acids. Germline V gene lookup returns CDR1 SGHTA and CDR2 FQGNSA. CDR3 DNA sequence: TGTGCCAGCAGCTTAGTGGGGACTAGCGAGGCAGATACGCAGTATTTT. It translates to CASSLVGTSEADTQYF.

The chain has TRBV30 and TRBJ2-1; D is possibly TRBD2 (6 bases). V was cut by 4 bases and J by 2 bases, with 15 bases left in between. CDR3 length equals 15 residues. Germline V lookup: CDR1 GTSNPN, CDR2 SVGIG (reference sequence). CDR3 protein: CAWKLFGRTYNEQFF. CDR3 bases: TGTGCCTGGAAATTGTTCGGGAGAACCTACAATGAGCAGTTCTTC.

CDR3 amino acids: CASSINGQNTGELFF. The CDR3 DNA is TGTGCCAGCAGCATAAACGGACAGAACACCGGGGAGCTGTTTTTT. The J gene is TRBJ2-2, the V gene TRBV11-1; D is possibly TRBD1 (5 bases). The CDR3 contains 15 residues. Trimming pared 5 bases from V and 1 base from J, leaving 11 bases between. Looked up from germline, CDR1 is SGHAT and CDR2 is FQDESV (reference sequence).

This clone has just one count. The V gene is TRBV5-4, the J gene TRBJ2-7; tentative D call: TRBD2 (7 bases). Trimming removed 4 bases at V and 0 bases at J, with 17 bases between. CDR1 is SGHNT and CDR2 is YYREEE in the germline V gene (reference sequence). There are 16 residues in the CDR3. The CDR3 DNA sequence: TGTGCCAGCAGCCCGAGGGGGAGGGAGAGCTCCTACGAGCAGTACTTC. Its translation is CASSPRGRESSYEQYF.

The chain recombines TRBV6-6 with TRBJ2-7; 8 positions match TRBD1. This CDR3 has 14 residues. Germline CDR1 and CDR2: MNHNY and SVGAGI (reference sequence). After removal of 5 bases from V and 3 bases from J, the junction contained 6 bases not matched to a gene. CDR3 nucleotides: TGTGCCAGCAGTACGGGGGACAGGTTCTACGAGCAGTACTTC. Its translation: CASSTGDRFYEQYF.

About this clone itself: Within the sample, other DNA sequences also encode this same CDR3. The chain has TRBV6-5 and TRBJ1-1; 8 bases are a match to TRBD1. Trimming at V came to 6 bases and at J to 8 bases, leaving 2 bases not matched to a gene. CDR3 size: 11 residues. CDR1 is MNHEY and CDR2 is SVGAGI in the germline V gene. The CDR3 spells CASSRDREAFF. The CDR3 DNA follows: TGTGCCAGCAGCCGGGACAGGGAAGCTTTCTTT.

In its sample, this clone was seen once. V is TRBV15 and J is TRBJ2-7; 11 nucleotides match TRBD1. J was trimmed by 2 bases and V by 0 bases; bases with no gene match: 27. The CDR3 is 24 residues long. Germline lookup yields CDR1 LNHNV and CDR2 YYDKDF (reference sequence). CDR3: CATSRDGRGLQPGTGGTLTYEQYF. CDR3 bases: TGTGCCACCAGCAGAGATGGTCGCGGATTACAGCCCGGGACAGGGGGAACCCTTACCTACGAGCAGTACTTC.

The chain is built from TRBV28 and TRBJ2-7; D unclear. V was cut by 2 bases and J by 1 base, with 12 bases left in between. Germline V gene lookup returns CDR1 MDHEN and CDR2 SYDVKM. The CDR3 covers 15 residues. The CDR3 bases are TGTGCCAGCAGTTTAAGTCGAGGTCCATCCTACGAGCAGTACTTC. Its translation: CASSLSRGPSYEQYF.

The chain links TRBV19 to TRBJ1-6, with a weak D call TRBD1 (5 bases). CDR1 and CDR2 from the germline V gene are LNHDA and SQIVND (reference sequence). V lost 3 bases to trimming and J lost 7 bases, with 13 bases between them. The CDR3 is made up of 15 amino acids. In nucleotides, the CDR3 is TGTGCCAGTAGTATCAGTCAGGGTGGCAATTCACCCCTCCACTTT. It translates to CASSISQGGNSPLHF.

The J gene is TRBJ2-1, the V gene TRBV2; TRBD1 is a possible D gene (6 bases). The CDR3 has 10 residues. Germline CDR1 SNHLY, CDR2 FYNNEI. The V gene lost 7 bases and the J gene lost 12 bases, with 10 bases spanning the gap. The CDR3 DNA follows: TGTGCCAGCAAACTACAGGGGCAGTTCTTC. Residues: CASKLQGQFF. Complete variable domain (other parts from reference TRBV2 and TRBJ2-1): EPEVTQTPSHQVTQMGQEVILRCVPISNHLYFYWYRQILGQKVEFLVSFYNNEISEKSEIFDDQFSVERPDGSNFTLKIRSTKLEDSAMYFCASKLQGQFFGPGTRLTVL.

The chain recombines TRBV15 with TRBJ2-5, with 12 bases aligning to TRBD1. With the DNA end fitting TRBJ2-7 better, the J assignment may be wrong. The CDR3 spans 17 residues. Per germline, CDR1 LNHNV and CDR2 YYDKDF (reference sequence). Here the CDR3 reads CATSLQSGTGGRYEQYF. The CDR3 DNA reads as TGTGCCACCAGCCTCCAGTCCGGGACAGGGGGCCGGTACGAGCAGTACTTC.

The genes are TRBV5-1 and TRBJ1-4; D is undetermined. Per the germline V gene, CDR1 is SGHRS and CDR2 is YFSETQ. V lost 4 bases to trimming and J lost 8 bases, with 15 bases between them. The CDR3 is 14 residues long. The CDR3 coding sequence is TGCGCCAGCAGCCGGATCCCCTCCGGGGAAAAACTGTTTTTT. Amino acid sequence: CASSRIPSGEKLFF.